The 7 T cell receptor beta chains below come from one sample, sequenced in a study of blood T cell repertoires in COVID-19. Profiling relied on immunoSEQ multiplex PCR, and the TCRdb table lists in-frame clones only, not all of them. The sample has tens of thousands of clones, approximately 90% seen once. The sequenced sample was peripheral blood. The receptor set was obtained from a woman in her sixties or seventies with COVID-19, enrolled during active disease.

The V gene is TRBV5-4, the J gene TRBJ2-1, with 8 bases fitting TRBD1. Germline lookup yields CDR1 SGHNT and CDR2 YYREEE (reference sequence). CDR3 length: 14 amino acids. V lost 6 bases to trimming and J lost 9 bases; unmatched junction nucleotides: 11. CDR3 nucleotides: TGTGCCAGCACCCTGGACAGGGTGCTGGGTGAGCAGTTCTTC. Translation gives CASTLDRVLGEQFF.

V and J are TRBV7-8 and TRBJ2-7, with unresolved D. The CDR3 contains 12 residues. V dropped 2 bases and J dropped 2 bases, with 4 bases sitting between them. CDR1 is SGHVS, CDR2 FQNEAQ, per germline. CDR3 coding DNA: TGTGCCAGCAGCTTAATCGCCTACGAGCAGTACTTC. As protein: CASSLIAYEQYF.

The chain is built from TRBV7-8 and TRBJ1-1; the D gene is possibly TRBD1 (5 bases). V was trimmed by 0 bases and J by 1 base, leaving 9 bases between them. The germline CDR1 and CDR2 sequences are SGHVS and FQNEAQ. This CDR3 spans 15 amino acids. CDR3 bases: TGTGCCAGCAGCTTAGCGGACACTCCGAACACTGAAGCTTTCTTT. It specifies CASSLADTPNTEAFF.

The chain recombines TRBV6-1 with TRBJ1-4; 11 bases fit TRBD1. This CDR3 comprises 16 residues. Looked up from germline, CDR1 is MNHNS and CDR2 is SASEGT. Unmatched junction bases numbered 8, after V lost 4 bases and J lost 7 bases. In DNA, the CDR3 is TGTGCCAGCAGTGTCCAGTCGGGACAGGGGGTTGAAAAACTGTTTTTT. Translating it yields CASSVQSGQGVEKLFF.

The V and J genes are TRBV3-1 (or the pseudogene TRBV3-2) and TRBJ2-7; unclear D gene. Germline V gene lookup returns CDR1 LGHDT and CDR2 YNNKEL (reference sequence). V was cut by 1 base and J by 5 bases, with 12 bases left in between. This CDR3 is built from 14 residues. CDR3 amino acids: CASSQGASSHEQYF. The CDR3, as DNA: TGTGCCAGCAGCCAAGGAGCTAGTAGCCACGAGCAGTACTTC.

The V call is TRBV6-5, the J call TRBJ2-5; weak D call: TRBD2 (6 bases). Germline CDR1 MNHEY, CDR2 SVGAGI. Trimming left V 6 bases short and J 4 bases short, with 9 bases between. This CDR3 region has 12 residues. The CDR3: CASRMGGETQYF. CDR3 sequence (DNA): TGTGCCAGCAGGATGGGAGGAGAGACCCAGTACTTC.

The chain uses TRBV6-5 and TRBJ2-7; possible D gene TRBD2, 5 bases. Germline values: CDR1 MNHEY, CDR2 SVGAGI. The CDR3 covers 14 residues. Deletions cut 6 bases from V and 6 bases from J, with 18 bases between. CDR3 loop: CASSRSIVSGEQYF. The CDR3 nucleotides are TGTGCCAGCAGCCGTAGCATAGTGAGCGGCGAGCAGTACTTC.